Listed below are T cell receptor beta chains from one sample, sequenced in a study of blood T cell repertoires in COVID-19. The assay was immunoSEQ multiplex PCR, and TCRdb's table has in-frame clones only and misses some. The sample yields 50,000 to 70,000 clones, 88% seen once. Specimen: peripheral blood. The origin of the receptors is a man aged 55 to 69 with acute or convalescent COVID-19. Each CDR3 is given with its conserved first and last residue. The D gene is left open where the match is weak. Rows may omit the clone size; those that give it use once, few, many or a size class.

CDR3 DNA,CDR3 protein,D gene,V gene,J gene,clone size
TGTGCCAGCAGCCCGAGGGGGCTGGGGCCCGAAGCTTTCTTT,CASSPRGLGPEAFF,TRBD1,TRBV28,TRBJ1-1,.
TGCAGCCCTGAGGTCAGGGGCCTCCCCAATGAAAAACTGTTTTTT,CSPEVRGLPNEKLFF,.,TRBV29-1,TRBJ1-4,.
TGTGCCATCAGCCCCACGGACCGCGACTCAGGGGAGCAGTACTTC,CAISPTDRDSGEQYF,.,TRBV10-3,TRBJ2-7,.
TGTGCCAGCAGCCCGACTAGCGGGAGAACAGATACGCAGTATTTT,CASSPTSGRTDTQYF,TRBD2,TRBV2,TRBJ2-3,.
TGTGCCAGCCGGCTGCCGGGGGATCAGCCCCAGCATTTT,CASRLPGDQPQHF,.,TRBV2,TRBJ1-5,.
TGTGCCAGCAGCAAAGCGTTCATTTTTAGGACATTCCTTCCCTACGAGCAGTACTTC,CASSKAFIFRTFLPYEQYF,.,TRBV21-1,TRBJ2-7,.
TGTGCCACCAGGACTAGCGGAGACAACAATGAGCAGTTCTTC,CATRTSGDNNEQFF,TRBD2,TRBV10-3,TRBJ2-1,.
TGCGCCAGCAGCCAAGACGCGGGTGCAATGGGGCCCCAGCATTTT,CASSQDAGAMGPQHF,.,TRBV4-1,TRBJ1-5,.
TGTGCCACCAGTGATCCCCCTCCTCGGGGGGAGCAGTACTTC,CATSDPPPRGEQYF,.,TRBV24-1,TRBJ2-7,few
TGTGCCAGCAGTTTACTAGCGGCCTACGAGCAGTACTTC,CASSLLAAYEQYF,TRBD2,TRBV28,TRBJ2-7,.
TGTGCCAGCAGCCAAGGCGGCGACTCCTACGAGCAGTACTTC,CASSQGGDSYEQYF,.,TRBV4-2,TRBJ2-7,few
TGTGCCTGGAGTGTAAGCCAGGGCTTAGAAGCTTTCTTT,CAWSVSQGLEAFF,.,TRBV30,TRBJ1-1,once
TGTGCCAGCAGGACATACAGGGGACCCAATCAGCCCCAGCATTTT,CASRTYRGPNQPQHF,TRBD1,TRBV6-5,TRBJ1-5,.
TGTGCCAGCAACGCCGGGGTGAGGATCGAGAGAATGAATGAGCAGTTCTTC,CASNAGVRIERMNEQFF,.,TRBV3-1/TRBV3-2,TRBJ2-1,.
TGTGCCAGCAGCAGGACCGGGAGGGCGAATGAGCAGTTCTTC,CASSRTGRANEQFF,TRBD2,TRBV13,TRBJ2-1,.